This T cell receptor beta chain emerged from a study of blood T cell repertoires in COVID-19. Study summary: Whether acute or convalescent, the COVID-19 samples came from the United States, Italy and Spain. PBMCs, B-cell-depleted T cells, or T cells provided the cDNA or gDNA that made up the material.

The CDR3 has 15 residues. The ends lost 4 bases at V and 5 bases at J; junction bases unmatched: 8. Per germline, CDR1 ENHRY and CDR2 SYGVKD. Patients at the Seattle site were enrolled during active infection and followed longitudinally. The table lists this clone with a count of one. Sequenced by immunoSEQ multiplex PCR; TCRdb stores in-frame clones only, minus some. The sample holds about 330,000 clones, 80% to 90% seen once. This TCR was sampled from a man between 25 and 39 years old with COVID-19, enrolled during active disease. Specimen: peripheral blood. This chain links TRBV10-3 with TRBJ2-1, with 7 bases matching TRBD1. CDR3 DNA: TGTGCCATCAGTGGAAGGGGGCGCGTAGACAATGAGCAGTTCTTC. This sequence encodes CAISGRGRVDNEQFF.